The clone carrying this T cell receptor beta chain occurred many times. The data belong to a study of T cell repertoires in cytomegalovirus infection. One entry per CDR3 protein, called by TCRdb with MiXCR from the reads. The sample yields approximately 71,000 distinct CDR3 sequences, over 3.5% seen once. With 5 bases clipped from V and 0 bases from J, the junction kept 4 bases outside the gene matches. Per the germline V gene, CDR1 is SGHTA and CDR2 is FQGNSA. The CDR3 runs 15 residues. This TCR was sampled from a human donor in good health (CMV status not recorded). Some clones in this sample may be carry-over from other donors' samples. The sequencing sample was made of PBMCs. J is TRBJ2-3 and V is TRBV7-2, with TRBD1 matching over 8 bases. The CDR3, as DNA: TGTGCCAGCAGCCGGACAGGGTCTAGCACAGATACGCAGTATTTT. Amino acids: CASSRTGSSTDTQYF.